The source of this T cell receptor (beta chain) is a study of blood T cell repertoires in COVID-19. Overall study context: The analysed material was cDNA or gDNA that came from T cells, B-cell-depleted T cells, or PBMCs.

In Seattle, patients joined the study during active infection and were tracked longitudinally. In the authors' methods: Reference gene primer amplification gave estimated nucleated cell counts. Only in-frame clones appear in the TCRdb table, and some are missing; sequencing was by immunoSEQ multiplex PCR. D and trimming come from the DNA, and the V and J calls and clone size come from that table. The profile shows roughly 380,000 clones, over 85% of them singletons. CDR1 is MNHEY, CDR2 SVGAGI, per germline. Trimming stripped 0 bases from V and 7 bases from J, with 13 bases between. This CDR3 contains 15 residues.

The chain is built from TRBV6-5 and TRBJ1-5; D is possibly TRBD1 (5 bases). Sequenced: peripheral blood. This receptor was taken from a woman aged 55-69 years with COVID-19, enrolled during active disease. CDR3 sequence reads: CASSYSRVGGQPQHF. The CDR3 coding sequence is TGTGCCAGCAGTTACTCGCGGGTTGGGGGGCAGCCCCAGCATTTT.